This entry describes one T cell receptor beta chain. Its antigen is unknown. TCRdb's table, derived via immunoSEQ multiplex PCR, lists solely in-frame clones and lacks some. The data contain tens of thousands of clones, more than 90% of them seen just once; the ten biggest clones take up 0.68%. V gave up 8 bases and J gave up 0 bases, with 11 bases separating them. Germline V gene data show CDR1 as SEHNR and CDR2 as FQNEAQ (reference sequence). The CDR3 is 14 amino acids. The data stem from a study of circulating and synovial CD4+ cells in juvenile arthritis. Study findings and constraints: These repertoires were less diverse than bulk blood CD4 repertoires. Compared with bulk blood, circulating pathogenic-like lymphocytes shared substantially more CDR3 sequences with synovial T cells.

Material: CD4+ T cells from blood. This chain connects TRBV7-9 to TRBJ1-3; D remains unclear. The sequence derives from a human donor with juvenile idiopathic arthritis. CDR3: CASLVSSSGNTIYF. In DNA, the CDR3 is TGTGCCAGCTTAGTGTCTAGCTCTGGAAACACCATATATTTT.